One sample yielded the 6 T cell receptor beta chains listed below, sequenced in a study of OX40 agonist ivuxolimab in advanced cancers. Libraries were prepared by immunoSEQ multiplex PCR; TCRdb keeps only in-frame clonotypes and omits some of them. The sample yields 65,000 to 80,000 clones, approximately 84% seen once. Here the sequenced sample was CD4+ or CD8+ T cells sorted from blood, taken in a trial of the OX40 agonist ivuxolimab. These receptors all stem from an adult with an advanced solid tumor such as melanoma, head and neck, liver or kidney cancer.

The chain has TRBV7-2 and TRBJ2-1, with D possibly TRBD2 on 6 matching bases. The V end was cut by 0 bases, the J end by 7 bases, with 13 bases between. The CDR3 runs 15 residues. CDR1 is SGHTA and CDR2 is FQGNSA in the germline V gene. The DNA for the CDR3 is TGTGCCAGCAGCTTAGCGAGGAGCGGGTCAAATGAGCAGTTCTTC. Its protein is CASSLARSGSNEQFF. The full variable domain, its missing parts supplied by reference TRBV7-2 and TRBJ2-1, is GAGVSQSPSNKVTEKGKDVELRCDPISGHTALYWYRQSLGQGLEFLIYFQGNSAPDKSGLPSDRFSAERTGGSVSTLTIQRTQQEDSAVYLCASSLARSGSNEQFFGPGTRLTVL.

This clone appeared once. The chain links TRBV5-1 to TRBJ1-2, with 7 bases aligning to TRBD1. J was trimmed by 2 bases and V by 4 bases; bases with no gene match: 5. CDR3 size: 14 residues. Per the germline V gene, CDR1 is SGHRS and CDR2 is YFSETQ. As DNA, the CDR3 is TGCGCCAGCAGCATAAAACAGGGGAACTATGGCTACACCTTC. Protein: CASSIKQGNYGYTF.

This clone has just one count. The chain combines TRBV5-1 with TRBJ2-7; D gene ambiguous. CDR1 is SGHRS, CDR2 YFSETQ, per germline. Trimming took off 0 bases at V and 0 bases at J, with 13 bases between the two ends. This CDR3 comprises 16 residues. The CDR3 is CASSLELGASSYEQYF. CDR3 bases: TGCGCCAGCAGCTTGGAATTAGGCGCAAGCTCCTACGAGCAGTACTTC.

The V gene is TRBV5-6, the J gene TRBJ1-4; possibly TRBD1 for D (6 bases). V was pared by 2 bases and J by 7 bases, with 12 bases between. Per germline, CDR1 SGHDT and CDR2 YYEEEE. The CDR3 extends over 14 amino acids. The CDR3: CASSFGGRGEKLFF. Here the CDR3 DNA reads TGTGCCAGCAGCTTTGGGGGGCGCGGTGAAAAACTGTTTTTT. Based on the CDR3 plus reference TRBV5-6 and TRBJ1-4, the full variable domain is DAGVTQSPTHLIKTRGQQVTLRCSPKSGHDTVSWYQQALGQGPQFIFQYYEEEERQRGNFPDRFSGHQFPNYSSELNVNALLLGDSALYLCASSFGGRGEKLFFGSGTQLSVL.

The chain employs TRBV19 and TRBJ2-3; perhaps TRBD1 as D (5 bases). The CDR3 has 15 residues. The germline V and J ends were trimmed by 7 bases and 10 bases, with 24 bases remaining between them. Germline CDR1 and CDR2: LNHDA and SQIVND (reference sequence). The CDR3, as DNA: TGTGCCAGTACCCCAAATAGGGGCGTGGAGACTGCGCAGTATTTT. Its translation is CASTPNRGVETAQYF.

This clone was counted once. The chain carries TRBV7-2 and TRBJ2-3; D unresolved. CDR1 and CDR2 (germline): SGHTA, FQGNSA. CDR3 length: 15 amino acids. V lost 5 bases and J 2 bases, leaving 14 bases between the germline ends. The CDR3 protein is CASSPDGTVTDTQYF. CDR3 in DNA: TGTGCCAGCAGCCCGGACGGAACGGTCACAGATACGCAGTATTTT.